A single sample gave rise to the 2 T cell receptor beta chains below, sequenced in a study of T cells after yellow fever vaccination. A single record per CDR3 protein comes from TCRdb applying MiXCR to the 5' RACE reads. The sample records around 16,000 distinct CDR3 sequences, less than 5% being singletons. Sequences were derived from PBMCs, either bulk or a sorted T-cell subset (CD4+, CD8+, memory, or dextramer-sorted; not recorded which), sampled 15 days after the yellow fever booster vaccination. These TCRs come from a man younger than 40 who received the YFV17D yellow fever vaccine.

The chain links TRBV5-8 to TRBJ2-3; a weak D match, TRBD2 (5 bases). The CDR3 is made up of 16 amino acids. Germline CDR1 SGHTS, CDR2 YDEGEE. V was shortened by 4 bases and J by 0 bases, with 15 bases between the two germline ends. The CDR3 region is CASSPGLPGSTDTQYF. In nucleotides, the CDR3 is TGTGCCAGCAGCCCTGGGCTCCCGGGGAGCACAGATACGCAGTATTTT. Full variable domain (outside the CDR3, taken from reference TRBV5-8 and TRBJ2-3): EAGVTQSPTHLIKTRGQQATLRCSPISGHTSVYWYQQALGLGLQFLLWYDEGEERNRGNFPPRFSGRQFPNYSSELNVNALELEDSALYLCASSPGLPGSTDTQYFGPGTRLTVL.

This clonotype was observed many times. The chain has TRBV7-2 and TRBJ1-2; TRBD1 aligns across 7 bases. The germline gives CDR1 SGHTA, CDR2 FQGNSA. This CDR3 has 15 residues. Germline trimming cut 1 base from V and 3 bases from J; bases unmatched to any gene: 5. CDR3 coding DNA: TGTGCCAGCAGCTTAGGGGGACAGTCGGACTATGGCTACACCTTC. Amino acids: CASSLGGQSDYGYTF.